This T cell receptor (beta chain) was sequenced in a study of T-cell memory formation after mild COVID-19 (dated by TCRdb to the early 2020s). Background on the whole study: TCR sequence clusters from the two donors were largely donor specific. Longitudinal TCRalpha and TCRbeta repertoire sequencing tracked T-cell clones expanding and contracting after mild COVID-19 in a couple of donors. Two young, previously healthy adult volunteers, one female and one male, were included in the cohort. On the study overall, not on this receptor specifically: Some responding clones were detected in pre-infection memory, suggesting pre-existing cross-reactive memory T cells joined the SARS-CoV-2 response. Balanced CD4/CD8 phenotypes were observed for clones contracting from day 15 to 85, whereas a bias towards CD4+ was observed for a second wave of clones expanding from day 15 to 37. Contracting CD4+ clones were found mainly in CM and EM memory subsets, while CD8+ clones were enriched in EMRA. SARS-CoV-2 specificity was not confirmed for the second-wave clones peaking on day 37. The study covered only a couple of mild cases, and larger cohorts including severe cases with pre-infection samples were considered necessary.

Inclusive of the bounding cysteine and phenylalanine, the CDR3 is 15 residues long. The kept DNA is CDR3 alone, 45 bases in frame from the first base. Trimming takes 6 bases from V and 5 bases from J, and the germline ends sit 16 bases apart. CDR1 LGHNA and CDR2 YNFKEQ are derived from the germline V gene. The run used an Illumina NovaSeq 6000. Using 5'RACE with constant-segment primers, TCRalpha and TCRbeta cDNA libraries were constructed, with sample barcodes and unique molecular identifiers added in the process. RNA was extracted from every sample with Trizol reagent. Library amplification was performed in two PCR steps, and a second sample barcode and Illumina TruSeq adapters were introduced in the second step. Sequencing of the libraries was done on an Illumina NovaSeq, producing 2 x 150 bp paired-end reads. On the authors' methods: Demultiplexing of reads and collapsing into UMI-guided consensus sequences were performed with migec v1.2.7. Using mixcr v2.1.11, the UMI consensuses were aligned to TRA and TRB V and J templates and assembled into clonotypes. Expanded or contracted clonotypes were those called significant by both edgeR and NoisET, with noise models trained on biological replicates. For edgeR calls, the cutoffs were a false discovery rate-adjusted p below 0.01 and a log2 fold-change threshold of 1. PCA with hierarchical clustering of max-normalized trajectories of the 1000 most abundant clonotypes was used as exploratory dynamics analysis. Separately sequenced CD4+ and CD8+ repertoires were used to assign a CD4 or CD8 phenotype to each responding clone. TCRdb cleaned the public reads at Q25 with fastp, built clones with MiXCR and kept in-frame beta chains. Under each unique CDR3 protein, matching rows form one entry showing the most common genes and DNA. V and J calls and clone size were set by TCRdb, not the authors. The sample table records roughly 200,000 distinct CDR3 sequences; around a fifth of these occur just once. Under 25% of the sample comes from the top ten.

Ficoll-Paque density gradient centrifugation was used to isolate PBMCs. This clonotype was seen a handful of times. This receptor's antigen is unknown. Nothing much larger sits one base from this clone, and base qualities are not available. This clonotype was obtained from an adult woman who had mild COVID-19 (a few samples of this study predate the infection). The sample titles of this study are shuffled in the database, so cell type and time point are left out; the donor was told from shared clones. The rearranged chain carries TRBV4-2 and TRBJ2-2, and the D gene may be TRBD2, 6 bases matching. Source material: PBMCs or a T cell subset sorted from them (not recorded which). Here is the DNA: TGTGCCAGCAGGGGCGGGACGTGGGAGACCGGGGAGCTGTTTTTT. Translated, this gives CASRGGTWETGELFF.